Given below is one TCR beta chain in context. Its antigen remains unknown. No conserved phenylalanine or tryptophan ends this CDR3, so it is likely a read error. The data belong to a study of cytomegalovirus exposure and HLA in healthy donors. Notes on the study in general: There were several of the most significant clusters that appeared linked to common viral pathogens in a later analysis. The study found most TCR sequences rare, yet found some public TCRs in many donors.

Germline V gene lookup returns CDR1 MNHNY and CDR2 SVGAGI (reference sequence). V lost 0 bases, J lost 5 bases, and 1 base stayed unmatched. The CDR3 is 14 residues long. Primers for the PCR totalled 60 Vbeta and 13 Jbeta. Clones were read by immunoSEQ multiplex PCR, and TCRdb kept only the in-frame ones, dropping some. This sample's table reports about 130,000 clones. The V gene is TRBV6-6, the J gene TRBJ1-1; 9 bases map to TRBD1. The TCR originated in a man aged 40-49 years in good health and CMV-seronegative. Sequences were obtained from PBMCs. CDR3 in amino acids: CASSYSDRGTEAFV. In DNA form, the CDR3 reads TGTGCCAGCAGTTACTCGGACAGGGGAACTGAAGCTTTCGTT.